This entry features one T cell receptor (beta chain) sequence. The sample originates from a study of T-cell reconstitution after alpha-beta-depleted transplantation in children. TCRbeta library preparation incorporated unique molecular identifiers. TCRdb called the PCR reads again in MiXCR, with one record for every CDR3 protein. The sample shows about 500,000 distinct CDR3 sequences, about 33% of them seen only once. This sample comprised PBMCs from the stem cell graft donor, obtained from the stem cell graft. The TCR comes from a human donor who donated a stem cell graft to a child with aplastic anemia.

The CDR3: CASSLATITGTEAFF. The CDR3, as DNA: TGTGCCAGCAGCTTAGCGACAATTACGGGCACTGAAGCTTTCTTT. V usage is TRBV7-2 and J usage is TRBJ1-1; D gene uncertain. The CDR3 extends over 15 amino acids. Germline V gene lookup returns CDR1 SGHTA and CDR2 FQGNSA. The V gene lost 0 bases and the J gene lost 4 bases, with 12 bases spanning the gap.